This TCR beta chain came from a study of Ad26.COV2.S vaccination and SARS-CoV-2 variants. On the study more broadly: A participant enrolled in the COV1001 Ad26.COV2.S trial arm provided the sample.

Sequencing used immunoSEQ multiplex PCR; TCRdb keeps in-frame clones, though not all of them. Counted here are about 370,000 clones, about 91% occurring once; the ten biggest clones make up approximately 1.9%. J gave up 1 base and V 3 bases, and 3 bases lay outside the gene matches. CDR1 SGHAT and CDR2 FQNNGV come from the germline V gene. The CDR3 covers 15 residues. Indicated treatment: about 20 received Ad26.COV2.S at low or high dose, single or two shots; 5 received placebo; per-sample allocation not given. The samples were gathered on day 63 after the first injection of vaccine or placebo. This receptor was taken from a person aged 18-60 years who received the Ad26.COV2.S COVID-19 vaccine or a placebo. V gene TRBV11-2 combines with J gene TRBJ2-7; the match to TRBD2 covers 10 bases. The specimen comprised peripheral blood, sampled in a trial of Ad26.COV2.S vaccine versus placebo. The CDR3 is CASSFGLAASYEQYF. Written as DNA, the CDR3 is TGTGCCAGCAGCTTTGGACTAGCGGCTTCCTACGAGCAGTACTTC.